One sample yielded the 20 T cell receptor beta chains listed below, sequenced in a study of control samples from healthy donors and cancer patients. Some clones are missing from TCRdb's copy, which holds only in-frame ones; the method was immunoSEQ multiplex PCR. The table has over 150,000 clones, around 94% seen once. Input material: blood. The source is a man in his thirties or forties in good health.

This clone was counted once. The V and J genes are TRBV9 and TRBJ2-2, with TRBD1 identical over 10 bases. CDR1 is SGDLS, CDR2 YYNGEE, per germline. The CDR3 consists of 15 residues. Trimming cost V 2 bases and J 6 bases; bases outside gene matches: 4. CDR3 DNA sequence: TGTGCCAGCAGCGTCATGGGGACAGGGGCCGGGGAGCTGTTTTTT. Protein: CASSVMGTGAGELFF.

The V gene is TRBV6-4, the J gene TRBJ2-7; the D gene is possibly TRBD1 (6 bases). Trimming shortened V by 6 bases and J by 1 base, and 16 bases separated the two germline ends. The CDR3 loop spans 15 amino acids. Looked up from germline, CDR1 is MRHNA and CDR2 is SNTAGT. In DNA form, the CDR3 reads TGTGCCAGCAGACAACAGGGCACCGGGTCCTACGAGCAGTACTTC. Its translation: CASRQQGTGSYEQYF.

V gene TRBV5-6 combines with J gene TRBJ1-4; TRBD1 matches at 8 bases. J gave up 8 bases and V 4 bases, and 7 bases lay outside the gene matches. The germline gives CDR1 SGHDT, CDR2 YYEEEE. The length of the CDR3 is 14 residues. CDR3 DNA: TGTGCCAGCAGCAAGACAGGGGAGGACGAAAAACTGTTTTTT. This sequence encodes CASSKTGEDEKLFF.

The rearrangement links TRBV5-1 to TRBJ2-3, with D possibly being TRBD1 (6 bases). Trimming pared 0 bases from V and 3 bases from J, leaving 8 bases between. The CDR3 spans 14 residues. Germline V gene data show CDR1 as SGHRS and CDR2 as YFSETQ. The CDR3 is CASSLAGDTDTQYF. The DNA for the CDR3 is TGCGCCAGCAGCTTGGCAGGGGATACAGATACGCAGTATTTT.

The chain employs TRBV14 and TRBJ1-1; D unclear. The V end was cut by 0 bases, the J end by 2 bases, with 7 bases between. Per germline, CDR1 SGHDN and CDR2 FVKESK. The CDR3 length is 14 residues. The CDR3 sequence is CASSQESRNTEAFF. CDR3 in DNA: TGTGCCAGCAGCCAAGAGAGCAGAAACACTGAAGCTTTCTTT.

This chain's CDR3 is CASSQLSGNTIYF. CDR3 bases: TGTGCCAGCAGTCAGCTCAGTGGAAACACCATATATTTT. The rearrangement joins TRBV28 to TRBJ1-3; D not resolved. The length of the CDR3 is 13 residues. V gave up 5 bases and J gave up 3 bases, with 8 bases separating them. Germline values: CDR1 MDHEN, CDR2 SYDVKM.

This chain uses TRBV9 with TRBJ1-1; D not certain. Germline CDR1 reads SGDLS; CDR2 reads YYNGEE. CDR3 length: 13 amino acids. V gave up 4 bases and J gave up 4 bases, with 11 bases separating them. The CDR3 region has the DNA TGTGCCAGCAGCATGAACGCGGCCACTGAAGCTTTCTTT. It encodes CASSMNAATEAFF.

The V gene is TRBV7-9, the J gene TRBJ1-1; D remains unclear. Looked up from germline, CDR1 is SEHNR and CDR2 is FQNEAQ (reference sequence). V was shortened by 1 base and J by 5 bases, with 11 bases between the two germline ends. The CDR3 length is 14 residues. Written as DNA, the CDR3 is TGTGCCAGCAGCTTAGGAATCGGATTAACTGAAGCTTTCTTT. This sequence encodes CASSLGIGLTEAFF. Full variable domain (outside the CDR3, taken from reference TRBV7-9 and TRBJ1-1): DTGVSQNPRHKITKRGQNVTFRCDPISEHNRLYWYRQTLGQGPEFLTYFQNEAQLEKSRLLSDRFSAERPKGSFSTLEIQRTEQGDSAMYLCASSLGIGLTEAFFGQGTRLTVV.

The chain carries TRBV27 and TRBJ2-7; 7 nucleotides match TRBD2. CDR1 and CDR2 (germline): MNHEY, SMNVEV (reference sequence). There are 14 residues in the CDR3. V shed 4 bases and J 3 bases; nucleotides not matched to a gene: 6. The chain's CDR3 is CASSWGRGSYEQYF. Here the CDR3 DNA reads TGTGCCAGCAGTTGGGGGAGGGGAAGCTACGAGCAGTACTTC.

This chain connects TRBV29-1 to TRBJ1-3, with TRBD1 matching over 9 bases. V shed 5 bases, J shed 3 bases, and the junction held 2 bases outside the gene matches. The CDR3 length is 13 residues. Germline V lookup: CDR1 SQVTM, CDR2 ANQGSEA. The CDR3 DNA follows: TGCAGCGTTCGGGGACAGGGTGGAAACACCATATATTTT. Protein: CSVRGQGGNTIYF.

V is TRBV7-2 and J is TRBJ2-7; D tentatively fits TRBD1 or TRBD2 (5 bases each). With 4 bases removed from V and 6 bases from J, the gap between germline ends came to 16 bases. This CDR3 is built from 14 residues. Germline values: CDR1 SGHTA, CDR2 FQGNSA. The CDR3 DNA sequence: TGTGCCAGCAGCTCAGGGAGTAGGGTGTCCGAGCAGTACTTC. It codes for CASSSGSRVSEQYF.

CDR3 residues: CASSPRLKANTGELFF. In nucleotides, the CDR3 is TGTGCCAGCAGCCCCAGGCTCAAGGCGAACACCGGGGAGCTGTTTTTT. The chain recombines TRBV5-5 with TRBJ2-2; D call uncertain. Germline CDR1 is SGHKS and CDR2 is YYEKEE (reference sequence). The V end lost 4 bases, the J end lost 0 bases, and 13 bases lay between the germline ends. The CDR3 runs to 16 residues.

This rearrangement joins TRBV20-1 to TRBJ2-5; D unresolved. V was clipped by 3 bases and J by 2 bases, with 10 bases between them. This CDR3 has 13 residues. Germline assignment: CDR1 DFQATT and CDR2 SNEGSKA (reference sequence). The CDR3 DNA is TGCAGTGCTAGTGGCAGAAGGCAAGAGACCCAGTACTTC. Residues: CSASGRRQETQYF.

In DNA, the CDR3 is TGCGCCAGCAGCGGAGGGTGGAGAGAGACCCAGTACTTC. Its protein product is CASSGGWRETQYF. The rearrangement uses TRBV5-1 and TRBJ2-5; weak D call: TRBD2 (6 bases). CDR3 length equals 13 residues. Germline V CDR1 and CDR2: SGHRS, YFSETQ. Between the trimmed V and J ends, which lost 4 bases and 4 bases, there was a span of 11 bases.

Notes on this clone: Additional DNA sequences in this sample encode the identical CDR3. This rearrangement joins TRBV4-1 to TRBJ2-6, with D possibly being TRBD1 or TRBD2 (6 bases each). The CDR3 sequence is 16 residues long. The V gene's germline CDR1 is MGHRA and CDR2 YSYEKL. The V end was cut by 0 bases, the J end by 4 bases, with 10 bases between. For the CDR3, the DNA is TGCGCCAGCAGCCAAGATTCGGGGGCCGGGGCCAACGTCCTGACTTTC. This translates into CASSQDSGAGANVLTF.

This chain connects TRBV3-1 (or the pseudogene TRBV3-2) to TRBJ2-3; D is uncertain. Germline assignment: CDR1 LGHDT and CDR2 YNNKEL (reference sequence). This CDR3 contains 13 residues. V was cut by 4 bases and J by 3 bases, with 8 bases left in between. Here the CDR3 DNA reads TGTGCCAGCAGCCTCGGACGGACAGATACGCAGTATTTT. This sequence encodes CASSLGRTDTQYF.

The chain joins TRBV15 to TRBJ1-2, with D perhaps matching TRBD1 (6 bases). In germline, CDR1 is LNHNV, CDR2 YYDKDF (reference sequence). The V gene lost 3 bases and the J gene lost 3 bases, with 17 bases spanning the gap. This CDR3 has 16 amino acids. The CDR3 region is CATSSPGGANHYGYTF. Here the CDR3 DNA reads TGTGCCACCAGCAGCCCCGGGGGGGCGAATCACTATGGCTACACCTTC.

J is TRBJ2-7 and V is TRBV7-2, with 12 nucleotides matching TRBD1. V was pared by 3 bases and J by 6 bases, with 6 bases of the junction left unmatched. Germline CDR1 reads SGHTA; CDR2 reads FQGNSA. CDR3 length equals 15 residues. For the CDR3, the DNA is TGTGCCAGCAGCTTGGGCCGGGACAGGGGGCCCGAGCAGTACTTC. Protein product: CASSLGRDRGPEQYF.

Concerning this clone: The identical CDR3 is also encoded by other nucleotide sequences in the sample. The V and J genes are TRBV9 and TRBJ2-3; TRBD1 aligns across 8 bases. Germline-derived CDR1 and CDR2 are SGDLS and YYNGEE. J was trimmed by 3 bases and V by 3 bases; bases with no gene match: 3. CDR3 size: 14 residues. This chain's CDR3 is CASSADRGTDTQYF. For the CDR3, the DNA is TGTGCCAGCAGCGCCGACAGGGGAACAGATACGCAGTATTTT.

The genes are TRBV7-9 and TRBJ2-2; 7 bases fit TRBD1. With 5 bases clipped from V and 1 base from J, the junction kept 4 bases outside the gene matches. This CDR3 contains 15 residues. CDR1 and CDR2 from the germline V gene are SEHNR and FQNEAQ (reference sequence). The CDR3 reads CASSHRDRNTGELFF. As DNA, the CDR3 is TGTGCCAGCAGCCACCGGGACAGGAACACCGGGGAGCTGTTTTTT.